The source of this TCR beta chain is a study of OX40 agonist ivuxolimab in advanced cancers. The study's findings and limits: Relative to CD4+ cells, CD8+ T cells on average had more expanded clones. Among the least clonally expanded were partial responders at 0.1-3.0 mg/kg.

Regarding this clone: The antigen is unknown.

This CDR3 contains 16 residues. In germline, CDR1 is LNHNV, CDR2 YYDKDF (reference sequence). J was trimmed by 4 bases and V by 0 bases; bases with no gene match: 3. The method was immunoSEQ multiplex PCR; TCRdb's version includes in-frame clones alone and lacks a portion of them. This sample has over 95,000 clones, with around nine tenths found just once. The source is an adult with an advanced solid tumor such as melanoma, head and neck, liver or kidney cancer. The chain uses TRBV15 and TRBJ2-5; 12 bases are a match to TRBD2. Sample: CD4+ or CD8+ T cells sorted from blood, taken in a trial of the OX40 agonist ivuxolimab. CDR3 sequence (DNA): TGTGCCACCAGCAGAGATAAGACTAGCGGGGGAGAGACCCAGTACTTC. This translates into CATSRDKTSGGETQYF.